The table lists the clone carrying this T cell receptor beta chain with many counts. The antigen remains undetermined. This sample was included in a study of lung T cells in sarcoidosis with Löfgren's syndrome. TCRdb independently ran MiXCR on the reads; one entry per CDR3 protein. The sample has 60,000 to 65,000 distinct CDR3 sequences, 21% seen once. Study-wide points: Paired TRAV12-1/TRBV2 TCRs showed CDR3 homology and preferential pairing.

The V and J ends lost 6 bases and 12 bases respectively, with 15 bases between them. Germline values: CDR1 MNHNS, CDR2 SASEGT. The CDR3 has 11 amino acids. This TCR derives from a human donor with sarcoidosis (Löfgren's syndrome or another form), or a control subject (not recorded which). The source material was CD4+ T cells from PBMCs. The chain uses TRBV6-1 and TRBJ2-7, with a tentative D call TRBD1 (5 bases). CDR3 nucleotides: TGTGCCAGCAGAAATACAGGTTCACGGTACTTC. This encodes CASRNTGSRYF.